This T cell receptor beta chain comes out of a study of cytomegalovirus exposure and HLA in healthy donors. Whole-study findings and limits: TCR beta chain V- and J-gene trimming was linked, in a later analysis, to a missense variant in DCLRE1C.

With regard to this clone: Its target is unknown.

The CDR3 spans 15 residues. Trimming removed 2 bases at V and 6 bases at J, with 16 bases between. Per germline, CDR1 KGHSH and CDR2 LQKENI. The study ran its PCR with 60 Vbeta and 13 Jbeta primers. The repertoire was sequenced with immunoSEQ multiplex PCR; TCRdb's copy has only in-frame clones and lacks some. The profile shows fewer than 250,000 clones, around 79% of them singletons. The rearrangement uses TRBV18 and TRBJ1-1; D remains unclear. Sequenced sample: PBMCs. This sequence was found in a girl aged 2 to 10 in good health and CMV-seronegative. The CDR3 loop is CASSPSPGGRPEAFF. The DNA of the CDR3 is TGTGCCAGCTCACCATCTCCAGGCGGGCGGCCTGAAGCTTTCTTT.